Listed below are T cell receptor beta chains from one sample, sequenced in a study of blood T cells in healthy people across ages. TCRdb re-derived calls from the 5' RACE reads in MiXCR, one entry per CDR3 protein. The repertoire includes fewer than 1.5 million distinct CDR3 sequences, approximately 38% of them detected once, and roughly 7.7% sits in the top ten. Sequencing used blood. These receptors were collected from a woman between 18 and 29 years old in good health. The conserved cysteine and the conserved F or W are not part of the CDR3 here. The order of the fields is J gene, CDR3 length, V gene, CDR3 protein.

J gene: TRBJ2-7; CDR3 length: 13; V gene: TRBV4-1; CDR3 protein: ASSREQGAPHEQY
J gene: TRBJ2-5; CDR3 length: 11; V gene: TRBV3-1; CDR3 protein: ASSHSGRGTQY
J gene: TRBJ1-5; CDR3 length: 14; V gene: TRBV6-4; CDR3 protein: ASSPRGQGGNQPQH
J gene: TRBJ2-1; CDR3 length: 9; V gene: TRBV10-3; CDR3 protein: AISEAGGQF
J gene: TRBJ1-4; CDR3 length: 13; V gene: TRBV9; CDR3 protein: ASSPNGGSTEKLF
J gene: TRBJ2-3; CDR3 length: 13; V gene: TRBV20-1; CDR3 protein: SASFAPPSTDTQY
J gene: TRBJ2-3; CDR3 length: 14; V gene: TRBV14; CDR3 protein: ASSQRDTLRTDTQY
J gene: TRBJ2-3; CDR3 length: 12; V gene: TRBV6-6; CDR3 protein: ASSYGGRSDTQY
J gene: TRBJ2-2; CDR3 length: 15; V gene: TRBV6-5; CDR3 protein: ASSYSRDTRITGELF
J gene: TRBJ1-1; CDR3 length: 14; V gene: TRBV28; CDR3 protein: ASSLTGGQANTEAF
J gene: TRBJ1-4; CDR3 length: 9; V gene: TRBV12-3/TRBV12-4; CDR3 protein: ASTYGEKLF
J gene: TRBJ1-2; CDR3 length: 13; V gene: TRBV7-9; CDR3 protein: ATIPLQGDKYGYT
J gene: TRBJ2-1; CDR3 length: 11; V gene: TRBV6-6; CDR3 protein: ASRGTPTNEQF
J gene: TRBJ2-3; CDR3 length: 11; V gene: TRBV6-5; CDR3 protein: ASSYSNTDTQY
J gene: TRBJ2-5; CDR3 length: 12; V gene: TRBV27; CDR3 protein: ASSPGTRIRTQY
J gene: TRBJ2-3; CDR3 length: 13; V gene: TRBV18; CDR3 protein: ASSPPGQTTDTQY
J gene: TRBJ2-4; CDR3 length: 12; V gene: TRBV6-6; CDR3 protein: ASSHGGGKNIQY
J gene: TRBJ2-3; CDR3 length: 16; V gene: TRBV20-1; CDR3 protein: SARDPHTSAASTDTQY
J gene: TRBJ1-4; CDR3 length: 11; V gene: TRBV25-1; CDR3 protein: ASIRRAVQKLF
J gene: TRBJ1-2; CDR3 length: 9; V gene: TRBV20-1; CDR3 protein: SARTGQGYT
J gene: TRBJ2-1; CDR3 length: 13; V gene: TRBV19; CDR3 protein: ASSIGRGGYNEQF
J gene: TRBJ2-3; CDR3 length: 12; V gene: TRBV6-5; CDR3 protein: ASSAGLAIDTQY
J gene: TRBJ2-7; CDR3 length: 13; V gene: TRBV12-3/TRBV12-4; CDR3 protein: ASSLQAPTSYEQY
J gene: TRBJ1-1; CDR3 length: 10; V gene: TRBV20-1; CDR3 protein: SASGGATEAF
J gene: TRBJ1-2; CDR3 length: 11; V gene: TRBV20-1; CDR3 protein: SATTDREKSYT
J gene: TRBJ1-2; CDR3 length: 11; V gene: TRBV3-1; CDR3 protein: ASSQFQNYGYT
J gene: TRBJ1-6; CDR3 length: 13; V gene: TRBV9; CDR3 protein: ASSAHRELSSPLH
J gene: TRBJ2-3; CDR3 length: 13; V gene: TRBV5-1; CDR3 protein: ASSLIAEGSDTQY